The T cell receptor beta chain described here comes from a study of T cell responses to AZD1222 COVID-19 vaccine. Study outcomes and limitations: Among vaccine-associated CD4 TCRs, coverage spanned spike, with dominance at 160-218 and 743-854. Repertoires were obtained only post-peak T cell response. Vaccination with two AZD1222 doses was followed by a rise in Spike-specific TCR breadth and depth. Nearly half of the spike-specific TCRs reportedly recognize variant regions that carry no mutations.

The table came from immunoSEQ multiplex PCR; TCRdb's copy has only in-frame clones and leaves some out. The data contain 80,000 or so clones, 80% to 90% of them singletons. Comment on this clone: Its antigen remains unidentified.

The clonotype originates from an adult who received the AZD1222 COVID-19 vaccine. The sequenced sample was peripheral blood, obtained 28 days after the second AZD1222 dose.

The CDR3 reads CAISDPGGGYGYTF. As DNA, the CDR3 is TGTGCCATCAGTGACCCCGGGGGCGGATATGGCTACACCTTC. The rearrangement joins TRBV10-3 to TRBJ1-2, with D maybe TRBD1 (6 bases). Per the germline V gene, CDR1 is ENHRY and CDR2 is SYGVKD. V dropped 3 bases and J dropped 5 bases, with 13 bases sitting between them. There are 14 residues in the CDR3.